This entry lists 9 T cell receptor beta chains sequenced from one sample in a study of CD4 T cells in relation to SARS-CoV-2 and coronaviruses. Before the COVID-19 pandemic, during about 2011-2019, CD4+ T cells were taken from unexposed donors. Assay used: immunoSEQ multiplex PCR; TCRdb lists only in-frame clones, some missing. The table lists under 65,000 clones, roughly 85% of them singletons. Input material: memory CD4+ T cells from PBMCs. All receptors derive from a human donor in good health.

The V and J genes are TRBV12-3 or TRBV12-4 and TRBJ2-5; D possibly corresponds to TRBD1 (5 bases). There are 12 residues in the CDR3. V was shortened by 1 base and J by 13 bases, with 13 bases between the two germline ends. CDR3 amino acids: CASSLDRIVLYF. The CDR3 DNA reads TGTGCCAGCAGTTTAGACAGGATAGTTCTGTACTTC.

The J gene is TRBJ2-1, the V gene TRBV18; 7 bases line up with TRBD1. This CDR3 has 17 amino acids. Losses at the gene ends were 5 bases for V and 0 bases for J; bases not matched to a gene: 10. Germline CDR1 is KGHSH and CDR2 is LQKENI. The chain's CDR3 is CASSGTGQTRSYNEQFF. The CDR3 nucleotides read TGTGCCAGCTCAGGTACGGGACAGACCCGCTCCTACAATGAGCAGTTCTTC.

The chain links TRBV28 to TRBJ2-7, with D unresolved. The CDR3 is 12 residues long. From germline, CDR1 is MDHEN and CDR2 SYDVKM. The ends were cut back, 5 bases at V and 7 bases at J, with 12 bases in the middle. Here the CDR3 reads CASSPQVGEQYF. The CDR3 DNA sequence: TGTGCCAGCAGTCCCCAGGTGGGTGAGCAGTACTTC.

This sequence joins TRBV9 and TRBJ2-1; 8 nucleotides align to TRBD2. The germline V gene encodes CDR1 SGDLS and CDR2 YYNGEE. V was clipped by 2 bases and J by 6 bases; unmatched bases: 7. The CDR3 extends over 15 amino acids. This CDR3 is CASSVGGRLGNEQFF. The CDR3 nucleotides read TGTGCCAGCAGCGTCGGCGGGAGGTTAGGCAATGAGCAGTTCTTC.

With respect to this clone: Other DNA sequences from this sample encode an identical CDR3 as well. The chain combines TRBV15 with TRBJ2-1, with TRBD2 matching over 9 bases. The CDR3 length is 15 residues. Germline loops: CDR1 LNHNV, CDR2 YYDKDF (reference sequence). Germline trimming cut 0 bases from V and 4 bases from J; bases unmatched to any gene: 1. The CDR3: CATSRETSGYNEQFF. The CDR3 nucleotides are TGTGCCACCAGCAGAGAAACTAGCGGGTACAATGAGCAGTTCTTC.

This chain links TRBV30 with TRBJ2-6; D gene uncertain. Looked up from germline, CDR1 is GTSNPN and CDR2 is SVGIG (reference sequence). The CDR3 is 16 amino acids. Trimming took off 2 bases at V and 0 bases at J, with 11 bases between the two ends. The CDR3 region has the DNA TGTGCCTGGAGTCCCCCCCGGCTCTCTGGGGCCAACGTCCTGACTTTC. The encoded protein is CAWSPPRLSGANVLTF.

This clone was observed once. This sequence joins TRBV6-6 and TRBJ2-1; D gene uncertain. V was trimmed by 6 bases and J by 6 bases, leaving 12 bases between them. Germline V gives CDR1 MNHNY, CDR2 SVGAGI (reference sequence). The CDR3 loop spans 13 amino acids. CDR3: CASSRLGSNEQFF. The CDR3 DNA is TGTGCCAGCAGCCGACTGGGCTCCAATGAGCAGTTCTTC.

V is TRBV3-1 (or the pseudogene TRBV3-2) and J is TRBJ2-1, with D tentatively TRBD1 (6 bases). Germline V gene lookup returns CDR1 LGHDT and CDR2 YNNKEL (reference sequence). V lost 4 bases and J 5 bases, leaving 12 bases between the germline ends. The CDR3 consists of 14 residues. CDR3: CASSRNRDDNEQFF. CDR3 DNA: TGTGCCAGCAGCCGGAACAGGGACGACAATGAGCAGTTCTTC.

The genes are TRBV30 and TRBJ2-5, with 7 bases lining up with TRBD1. J gave up 5 bases and V 3 bases, and 12 bases lay outside the gene matches. The CDR3 sequence is 15 residues long. Germline-derived CDR1 and CDR2 are GTSNPN and SVGIG (reference sequence). In nucleotides, the CDR3 is TGTGCCTGGAGCGGTCTGATAGGGGGCTTCGAGACCCAGTACTTC. Its protein is CAWSGLIGGFETQYF.